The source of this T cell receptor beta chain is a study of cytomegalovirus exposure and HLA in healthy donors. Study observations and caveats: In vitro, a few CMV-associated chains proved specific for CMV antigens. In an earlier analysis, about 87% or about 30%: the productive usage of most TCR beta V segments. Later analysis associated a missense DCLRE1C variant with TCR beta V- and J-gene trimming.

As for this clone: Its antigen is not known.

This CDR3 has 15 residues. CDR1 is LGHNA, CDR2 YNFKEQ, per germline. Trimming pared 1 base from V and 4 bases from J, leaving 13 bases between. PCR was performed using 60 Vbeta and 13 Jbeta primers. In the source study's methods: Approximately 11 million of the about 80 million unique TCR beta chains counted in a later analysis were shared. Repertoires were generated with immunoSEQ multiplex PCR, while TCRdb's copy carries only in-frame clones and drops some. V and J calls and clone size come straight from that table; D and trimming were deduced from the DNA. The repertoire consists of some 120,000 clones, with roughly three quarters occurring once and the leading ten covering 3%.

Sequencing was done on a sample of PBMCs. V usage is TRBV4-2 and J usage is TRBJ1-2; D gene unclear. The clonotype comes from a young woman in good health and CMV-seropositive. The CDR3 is CASSQVYPAGYGYTF. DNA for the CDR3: TGTGCCAGCAGCCAAGTATACCCGGCGGGCTATGGCTACACCTTC.